The 23 T cell receptor beta chains below come from one sample, sequenced in a study of blood T cells in healthy people across ages. A second PCR of about 7 to 12 cycles used a sample-barcoded 5' primer and a J-beta primer mix. TCRdb fed the 5' RACE reads into MiXCR, producing one record per CDR3 protein. The sample shows some 1,500,000 distinct CDR3 sequences, 35% to 45% of them seen only once. The sample consisted of blood. These receptors were collected from a young woman in good health.

The chain joins TRBV28 to TRBJ1-2; 9 bases align to TRBD1. The CDR3 has 15 amino acids. Germline CDR1 and CDR2: MDHEN and SYDVKM. With 10 bases clipped from V and 2 bases from J, the junction kept 11 bases outside the gene matches. The CDR3: CATRKPGQGNYGYTF. CDR3 coding DNA: TGTGCCACCCGAAAACCGGGACAGGGCAACTATGGCTACACCTTC.

V gene TRBV18 combines with J gene TRBJ1-6, with 9 bases lining up with TRBD1. CDR1 and CDR2 (germline): KGHSH, LQKENI. With 6 bases clipped from V and 7 bases from J, the junction kept 10 bases outside the gene matches. The CDR3 spans 16 residues. CDR3 sequence reads: CASSRDREVVNSPLHF. The CDR3 region has the DNA TGTGCCAGCTCCCGGGACAGGGAAGTTGTGAATTCACCCCTCCACTTT.

This clonotype was seen more than once but under ten times. This sequence joins TRBV20-1 and TRBJ2-6; no clear D gene. Trimming removed 2 bases at V and 0 bases at J, with 5 bases between. This CDR3 comprises 14 residues. CDR1 is DFQATT and CDR2 is SNEGSKA in the germline V gene (reference sequence). As DNA, the CDR3 is TGCAGTGCTAGAAGTAGCTCTGGGGCCAACGTCCTGACTTTC. Protein sequence: CSARSSSGANVLTF.

The V call is TRBV9, the J call TRBJ2-7; D is uncertain. This CDR3 contains 17 residues. Germline lookup yields CDR1 SGDLS and CDR2 YYNGEE. The ends were cut back, 3 bases at V and 6 bases at J, with 25 bases in the middle. The CDR3 sequence is CASSEGFPDVTGREQYF. The CDR3 nucleotides read TGTGCCAGCAGCGAAGGGTTCCCAGACGTAACGGGTCGCGAGCAGTACTTC.

The rearrangement joins TRBV6-5 to TRBJ1-1; tentative D call: TRBD1 (5 bases). CDR1 and CDR2 from the germline V gene are MNHEY and SVGAGI. Trimming pared 5 bases from V and 6 bases from J, leaving 19 bases between. The CDR3 totals 15 residues. CDR3 amino acids: CASSRSMGGSAEAFF. CDR3 DNA: TGTGCCAGCAGTCGAAGCATGGGGGGGTCGGCTGAAGCTTTCTTT.

This clonotype came up a few times. The V call is TRBV6-6, the J call TRBJ1-2; D is uncertain. Germline V lookup: CDR1 MNHNY, CDR2 SVGAGI (reference sequence). The CDR3 covers 13 residues. V lost 2 bases and J 3 bases, leaving 7 bases between the germline ends. The CDR3 region has the DNA TGTGCCAGCAGTTACGCCTCTGACTATGGCTACACCTTC. It specifies CASSYASDYGYTF.

Only one count was recorded for this clonotype. The rearrangement links TRBV9 to TRBJ1-4; maybe TRBD1 (5 bases). CDR3 length equals 15 residues. Trimming pared 0 bases from V and 7 bases from J, leaving 13 bases between. Germline V gene sequence: CDR1 SGDLS, CDR2 YYNGEE. For the CDR3, the DNA is TGTGCCAGCAGCGTAGATCAAGGGGCTGGTGAAAAACTGTTTTTT. Protein product: CASSVDQGAGEKLFF.

This clonotype was counted a few times. This rearrangement joins TRBV18 to TRBJ2-6; D unclear. The CDR3 length is 15 residues. Germline CDR1 reads KGHSH; CDR2 reads LQKENI. Trimming pared 2 bases from V and 0 bases from J, leaving 5 bases between. The CDR3 coding sequence is TGTGCCAGCTCACCAGTGCTCTCTGGGGCCAACGTCCTGACTTTC. This sequence encodes CASSPVLSGANVLTF.

The V gene is TRBV3-1, the J gene TRBJ1-2; 8 nucleotides line up with TRBD1. Germline CDR1 is LGHDT and CDR2 is YNNKEL (reference sequence). J gave up 3 bases and V 6 bases, and 6 bases lay outside the gene matches. This CDR3 has 14 residues. The CDR3 reads CASRRTGSDYGYTF. CDR3 nucleotides: TGTGCCAGCAGGAGGACAGGGAGCGACTATGGCTACACCTTC.

This clonotype was detected a few times. This chain links TRBV28 with TRBJ2-1; 13 bases fit TRBD2. Trimming took 4 bases from V and 0 from J; bases not matched to a gene: 9. CDR3 length equals 19 residues. Germline loops: CDR1 MDHEN, CDR2 SYDVKM. This CDR3 reads CASSSRTSGSSGSYNEQFF. The CDR3 nucleotides read TGTGCCAGCAGTTCCCGGACTAGCGGGAGTTCGGGCTCCTACAATGAGCAGTTCTTC.

This clonotype was observed a few times. J is TRBJ2-7 and V is TRBV7-2; D unresolved. Looked up from germline, CDR1 is SGHTA and CDR2 is FQGNSA. There are 12 residues in the CDR3. Deletions cut 4 bases from V and 5 bases from J, with 9 bases between. Here the CDR3 reads CASSSNEDEQYF. In DNA form, the CDR3 reads TGTGCCAGCAGCTCAAATGAGGACGAGCAGTACTTC.

This rearrangement joins TRBV28 to TRBJ2-3; 8 bases fit TRBD2. Per germline, CDR1 MDHEN and CDR2 SYDVKM. After removal of 3 bases from V and 13 bases from J, the junction contained 6 bases not matched to a gene. The CDR3 spans 12 residues. The chain's CDR3 is CASSFLAGAEYF. CDR3 DNA: TGTGCCAGCAGTTTTCTAGCGGGTGCCGAGTATTTT.

This sequence joins TRBV27 and TRBJ2-1; D may be TRBD2 (6 bases). V lost 6 bases, J lost 13 bases, and 31 bases lay in between. The CDR3 contains 17 residues. Germline V gene sequence: CDR1 MNHEY, CDR2 SMNVEV (reference sequence). The CDR3 loop is CASRTFYGAASRETQFF. CDR3 nucleotide sequence: TGTGCCAGCAGAACTTTCTACGGGGCAGCCTCCCGGGAGACCCAGTTCTTC.

This clonotype was counted a few times. The V call is TRBV7-9, the J call TRBJ2-7; either TRBD1 or TRBD2 may supply D (5 bases each). Germline-derived CDR1 and CDR2 are SEHNR and FQNEAQ (reference sequence). Trimming took off 4 bases at V and 2 bases at J, with 15 bases between the two ends. The CDR3 length is 15 residues. CDR3 loop: CASSSSGTITYEQYF. CDR3 nucleotides: TGTGCCAGCAGCTCATCCGGGACCATAACCTACGAGCAGTACTTC.

This chain joins TRBV5-1 and TRBJ2-3; D is ambiguous. Trimming shortened V by 2 bases and J by 6 bases, and 16 bases separated the two germline ends. Looked up from germline, CDR1 is SGHRS and CDR2 is YFSETQ. The CDR3 loop spans 15 amino acids. CDR3 sequence: CASSFEGPGVDTQYF. In DNA form, the CDR3 reads TGCGCCAGCAGCTTCGAAGGACCCGGCGTGGATACGCAGTATTTT.

This rearrangement joins TRBV20-1 to TRBJ2-1; D is perhaps TRBD2 (5 bases). Germline CDR1 DFQATT, CDR2 SNEGSKA (reference sequence). The CDR3 runs 14 residues. V lost 4 bases to trimming and J lost 3 bases, with 13 bases between them. The CDR3 is CSANGRADYNEQFF. CDR3 nucleotide sequence: TGCAGTGCTAACGGACGAGCGGACTACAATGAGCAGTTCTTC.

The chain employs TRBV6-6 and TRBJ1-5; TRBD1 is a possible D gene (5 bases). Trimming removed 6 bases from V and 5 bases from J, with 17 bases in between. The CDR3 covers 15 residues. CDR1 and CDR2 (germline): MNHNY, SVGAGI (reference sequence). CDR3 sequence reads: CASSGQGRGDQPQHF. The CDR3 nucleotides are TGTGCCAGCAGCGGTCAGGGACGAGGGGATCAGCCCCAGCATTTT.

The chain combines TRBV3-1 with TRBJ1-5; D not resolved. V gave up 1 base and J gave up 2 bases, with 9 bases separating them. The CDR3 covers 15 residues. The germline gives CDR1 LGHDT, CDR2 YNNKEL (reference sequence). The CDR3 protein is CASSQGGMGNQPQHF. The DNA of the CDR3 is TGTGCCAGCAGCCAAGGGGGTATGGGCAATCAGCCCCAGCATTTT.

This clonotype came up once. A junction end diverges from the germline sequence, so it may reflect a read error. This rearrangement joins TRBV9 to TRBJ2-4; D could derive from TRBD1 or TRBD2 (6 bases each). Per the germline V gene, CDR1 is SGDLS and CDR2 is YYNGEE. CDR3 length equals 12 residues. The CDR3 loop is CASSVGGDIEYF. CDR3 nucleotides: TGTGCCAGCAGCGTCGGCGGGGACATTGAGTACTTC.

The J gene is TRBJ2-3, the V gene TRBV25-1; TRBD1 might be the D (5 bases). This CDR3 comprises 13 residues. The ends were cut back, 6 bases at V and 2 bases at J, with 9 bases in the middle. Germline V gene sequence: CDR1 MGHDK, CDR2 SYGVNS. The CDR3 nucleotides read TGTGCCAGCAGGGGCAGGGCCACAGATACGCAGTATTTT. This translates into CASRGRATDTQYF.

In this sample, this clonotype turned up a few times. V is TRBV5-1 and J is TRBJ2-7, with TRBD1 identical over 8 bases. The CDR3 length is 12 residues. V shed 7 bases, J shed 3 bases, and the junction held 3 bases outside the gene matches. The germline CDR1 and CDR2 sequences are SGHRS and YFSETQ. CDR3 amino acids: CASGGQGYEQYF. The CDR3 bases are TGCGCCAGCGGTGGACAGGGCTACGAGCAGTACTTC.

The chain employs TRBV4-1 and TRBJ2-4; 9 nucleotides line up with TRBD2. The tail of the sequence fits TRBJ2-7 better, so the J call may be wrong. CDR3 length equals 16 residues. Looked up from germline, CDR1 is MGHRA and CDR2 is YSYEKL. CDR3 nucleotides: TGCGCCAGCAGCCAAGTGAGAGCGGGGGGCACCTACGAGCAGTACTTC. The encoded protein is CASSQVRAGGTYEQYF.

The chain links TRBV3-1 to TRBJ2-2; D is unclear. The CDR3 has 14 amino acids. Per germline, CDR1 LGHDT and CDR2 YNNKEL (reference sequence). Between the trimmed V and J ends, which lost 0 bases and 5 bases, there was a span of 7 bases. The DNA of the CDR3 is TGTGCCAGCAGCCAAGATCTGCGTACCGGGGAGCTGTTTTTT. It is translated as CASSQDLRTGELFF.